One sample yielded the 29 T cell receptor beta chains listed below, sequenced in a study of sequential checkpoint blockade in melanoma (dated by TCRdb to the late 2010s). The sample's treatment or condition, from its label and the paper: randomized to nivolumab then ipilimumab (arm A) or the reverse (arm B). Libraries were built with the immunoSEQ multiplex PCR assay. The table was pulled from immuneACCESS by TCRdb, which kept in-frame rearrangements only. Such tables lose some clones; where checked, under half of the loss comes from unresolved V genes, and the rest has no known cause. The sample table shows tens of thousands of clones, and about four fifths are seen once. The leading ten clones occupy around 10% of the sample. The sequenced sample was CD8+ T cells sorted from blood (inferred from file names), obtained from a patient given nivolumab and ipilimumab in sequence. The receptors come from a human donor with melanoma.

V is TRBV6-4 and J is TRBJ2-1, with 7 nucleotides matching TRBD2. Germline V gives CDR1 MRHNA, CDR2 SNTAGT. CDR3 length equals 16 residues. V was clipped by 2 bases and J by 3 bases; unmatched bases: 7. The CDR3 DNA reads TGTGCCAGCAGTGACCCCCCTGCGGGAGTCTACAATGAGCAGTTCTTC. As protein: CASSDPPAGVYNEQFF.

The sample holds a few counts of this clone. The V and J genes are TRBV10-3 and TRBJ1-1, with 7 bases lining up with TRBD1. The CDR3 length is 15 residues. The V gene end was trimmed by 4 bases and the J gene end by 5 bases; junction bases not matched to a gene: 10. CDR1 is ENHRY, CDR2 SYGVKD, per germline. The CDR3 protein is CAISAQIRQGTEAFF. The CDR3 DNA follows: TGTGCCATCAGTGCCCAAATACGACAGGGAACTGAAGCTTTCTTT.

V usage is TRBV28 and J usage is TRBJ2-7; the match to TRBD1 covers 8 bases. In germline, CDR1 is MDHEN, CDR2 SYDVKM. Germline trimming cut 2 bases from V and 4 bases from J; bases unmatched to any gene: 4. This CDR3 comprises 14 residues. The CDR3 bases are TGTGCCAGCAGTTTAACAGGGGGGAGGTACGAGCAGTACTTC. Protein sequence: CASSLTGGRYEQYF.

The gene calls are TRBV7-3 and TRBJ2-2; TRBD1 aligns across 8 bases. CDR1 is SGHTA, CDR2 FQGTGA, per germline. V was pared by 5 bases and J by 7 bases, with 9 bases of the junction left unmatched. The CDR3 sequence is 15 residues long. The CDR3 DNA reads as TGTGCCAGCAGCCCCCGGACAGGGCAAAGCGGGGAGCTGTTTTTT. Translated, it gives CASSPRTGQSGELFF.

The chain is built from TRBV10-1 and TRBJ2-3; 7 bases agree with TRBD2. Looked up from germline, CDR1 is WNHNN and CDR2 is SYGVQD (reference sequence). V was clipped by 3 bases and J by 2 bases; unmatched bases: 5. CDR3 length: 15 residues. The CDR3 coding sequence is TGCGCCAGCAGTGAACGACTAGCCGTCACAGATACGCAGTATTTT. It is translated as CASSERLAVTDTQYF.

This clone came up a few times. The V gene is TRBV11-3, the J gene TRBJ1-5; D remains ambiguous. Germline V gene sequence: CDR1 SGHNT, CDR2 YENEEA. V lost 5 bases and J 3 bases, leaving 14 bases between the germline ends. The CDR3 loop spans 15 amino acids. The CDR3 DNA is TGTGCCAGCAGCGAGGCTCTGGAGGACAATCAGCCCCAGCATTTT. Amino acids: CASSEALEDNQPQHF.

The chain couples TRBV29-1 to TRBJ2-5; 8 positions match TRBD2. The J segment lost 5 bases and the V segment lost 5 bases, leaving 4 bases of the junction unmatched. The CDR3 contains 12 residues. The germline V gene has CDR1 SQVTM and CDR2 ANQGSEA. The CDR3 sequence: CSVSGSGETQYF. Written as DNA, the CDR3 is TGCAGCGTTAGCGGGAGTGGGGAGACCCAGTACTTC.

This rearrangement joins TRBV28 to TRBJ1-1; D gene unclear. Germline assignment: CDR1 MDHEN and CDR2 SYDVKM. The CDR3 has 12 residues. V was pared by 3 bases and J by 5 bases, with 7 bases between. CDR3 coding DNA: TGTGCCAGCAGTTTTAGAGCTACTGAAGCTTTCTTT. This gives the protein CASSFRATEAFF.

This clone appeared once. The CDR3 nucleotides are TGTGCCAGCAGCGAGGACAGGGGCCTCGGGCCCCAGCATTTT. Its protein is CASSEDRGLGPQHF. The rearrangement links TRBV7-2 to TRBJ1-5; 9 bases map to TRBD1. The V segment lost 5 bases and the J segment 9 bases; nucleotides outside the gene matches: 8. CDR3 size: 14 residues. Per germline, CDR1 SGHTA and CDR2 FQGNSA.

The sample holds a few counts of this clone. The chain carries TRBV11-3 and TRBJ2-4, with 7 bases that match TRBD2. J gave up 0 bases and V 6 bases, and 2 bases lay outside the gene matches. CDR1 and CDR2 (germline): SGHNT, YENEEA. The CDR3 covers 14 residues. The chain's CDR3 is CASRSGEAKNIQYF. CDR3 nucleotides: TGTGCCAGCAGGAGCGGGGAAGCCAAAAACATTCAGTACTTC.

This clone was seen a single time. The genes are TRBV11-1 and TRBJ1-5; 7 nucleotides align to TRBD1. This CDR3 has 15 residues. Germline-derived CDR1 and CDR2 are SGHAT and FQDESV (reference sequence). With 5 bases clipped from V and 3 bases from J, the junction kept 7 bases outside the gene matches. The DNA of the CDR3 is TGTGCCAGCAGCCCCTTGGGACAGACCAATCAGCCCCAGCATTTT. This gives the protein CASSPLGQTNQPQHF.

This clone was recorded once. This chain uses TRBV18 with TRBJ1-1, with 8 bases matching TRBD1. Looked up from germline, CDR1 is KGHSH and CDR2 is LQKENI. The CDR3 has 11 amino acids. The junction had 1 base not matched to a gene; V was cut back by 3 bases and J by 10 bases. CDR3 amino acids: CASSPTGVAFF. The CDR3 region has the DNA TGTGCCAGCTCACCGACAGGGGTAGCTTTCTTT.

The chain carries TRBV6-5 and TRBJ2-1, with a possible D match to TRBD2 (6 bases). CDR1 and CDR2 (germline): MNHEY, SVGAGI. This CDR3 spans 15 amino acids. The germline V and J ends were trimmed by 2 bases and 8 bases, with 16 bases remaining between them. The CDR3 spells CASSYGGRGTDEQFF. The CDR3 nucleotides are TGTGCCAGCAGTTACGGGGGTCGGGGGACTGATGAGCAGTTCTTC.

The V and J genes are TRBV5-1 and TRBJ2-7; TRBD2 aligns across 7 bases. Germline CDR1 reads SGHRS; CDR2 reads YFSETQ. V was clipped by 3 bases and J by 3 bases; unmatched bases: 6. This CDR3 is built from 14 residues. The CDR3 is CASSSQTSNYEQYF. The DNA of the CDR3 is TGCGCCAGCAGCTCCCAGACTAGCAACTACGAGCAGTACTTC.

V is TRBV18 and J is TRBJ1-3; 8 nucleotides match TRBD1. CDR1 KGHSH and CDR2 LQKENI come from the germline V gene. V shed 2 bases, J shed 0 bases, and the junction held 3 bases outside the gene matches. CDR3 length equals 16 residues. Here the CDR3 DNA reads TGTGCCAGCTCACCAAAGGACAGGGCCTCTGGAAACACCATATATTTT. Translating gives CASSPKDRASGNTIYF. The full variable domain, with the rest looked up from reference TRBV18 and TRBJ1-3, is NAGVMQNPRHLVRRRGQEARLRCSPMKGHSHVYWYRQLPEEGLKFMVYLQKENIIDESGMPKERFSAEFPKEGPSILRIQQVVRGDSAAYFCASSPKDRASGNTIYFGEGSWLTVV.

This chain uses TRBV18 with TRBJ1-2, with D possibly being TRBD1 (6 bases). The CDR3 runs 14 residues. Between the trimmed V and J ends, which lost 3 bases and 6 bases, there was a span of 14 bases. CDR1 and CDR2 (germline): KGHSH, LQKENI. CDR3 sequence: CASSPATGSHGYTF. The CDR3 DNA sequence: TGTGCCAGCTCACCCGCGACAGGTTCGCATGGCTACACCTTC.

The chain employs TRBV6-5 and TRBJ1-1; tentatively, D is TRBD1 (6 bases). The germline gives CDR1 MNHEY, CDR2 SVGAGI. Trimming cost V 6 bases and J 1 base, with 15 bases left between them. The CDR3 runs to 15 residues. In nucleotides, the CDR3 is TGTGCCAGCAGACCCGACAGGTCTGGGAACACTGAAGCTTTCTTT. Encoded protein: CASRPDRSGNTEAFF.

The rearrangement joins TRBV7-9 to TRBJ2-1, with 13 bases fitting TRBD2. V shed 6 bases, J shed 6 bases, and the junction held 5 bases outside the gene matches. The CDR3 has 15 amino acids. Germline V gives CDR1 SEHNR, CDR2 FQNEAQ (reference sequence). The CDR3 protein is CASRATSGRGNEQFF. Written as DNA, the CDR3 is TGTGCCAGCAGGGCTACTAGCGGGAGGGGCAATGAGCAGTTCTTC.

This clone was picked up a small number of times. The chain links TRBV28 to TRBJ1-1, with 9 bases that match TRBD1. The V gene's germline CDR1 is MDHEN and CDR2 SYDVKM. The CDR3 loop spans 11 amino acids. V shed 6 bases, J shed 9 bases, and the junction held 2 bases outside the gene matches. DNA for the CDR3: TGTGCCAGCAGGGGGACAGGGAAAGCTTTCTTT. This translates into CASRGTGKAFF.

In DNA form, the CDR3 reads TGCGCCAGCAGCTTGGACAGGGCCGGAAACACCATATATTTT. Its protein is CASSLDRAGNTIYF. The rearrangement uses TRBV5-1 and TRBJ1-3, with a possible D match to TRBD1 (6 bases). Trimming took 0 bases from V and 4 from J, leaving 8 bases between them. Germline V gives CDR1 SGHRS, CDR2 YFSETQ. The CDR3 length is 14 residues.

This sequence joins TRBV10-3 and TRBJ1-4, with D hard to call. The CDR3 covers 15 residues. The V and J ends lost 6 bases and 8 bases respectively, with 19 bases between them. Germline values: CDR1 ENHRY, CDR2 SYGVKD. CDR3 nucleotides: TGTGCCATCAGAGCGGAAGGAGTGAGCGTCGAAAAACTGTTTTTT. It is translated as CAIRAEGVSVEKLFF.

The chain links TRBV28 to TRBJ1-1, with TRBD1 identical over 9 bases. CDR1 is MDHEN and CDR2 is SYDVKM in the germline V gene. V shed 3 bases and J 4 bases; nucleotides not matched to a gene: 6. The CDR3 sequence is 15 residues long. CDR3 nucleotides: TGTGCCAGCAGTTTGGCCACAGGGGGCCGCACTGAAGCTTTCTTT. Its protein product is CASSLATGGRTEAFF.

This clone was seen a handful of times. The chain couples TRBV29-1 to TRBJ1-1, with D possibly TRBD1 on 5 matching bases. Germline V gives CDR1 SQVTM, CDR2 ANQGSEA. This CDR3 has 15 amino acids. Between the trimmed V and J ends, which lost 6 bases and 1 base, there was a span of 18 bases. The CDR3 loop reads CSVRGGEGANTEAFF. In DNA, the CDR3 is TGCAGCGTGCGGGGGGGGGAGGGAGCGAACACTGAAGCTTTCTTT. The full variable domain, in which reference TRBV29-1 and TRBJ1-1 provide the parts outside the CDR3, is SAVISQKPSRDICQRGTSLTIQCQVDSQVTMMFWYRQQPGQSLTLIATANQGSEATYESGFVIDKFPISRPNLTFSTLTVSNMSPEDSSIYLCSVRGGEGANTEAFFGQGTRLTVV.

This clone was found once. The chain has TRBV6-6 and TRBJ2-1, with 9 bases lining up with TRBD1. CDR1 and CDR2 (germline): MNHNY, SVGAGI (reference sequence). This CDR3 has 13 amino acids. After removal of 5 bases from V and 7 bases from J, the junction contained 3 bases not matched to a gene. The chain's CDR3 is CASSRDRVNEQFF. CDR3 DNA sequence: TGTGCCAGCAGTAGGGACAGGGTGAATGAGCAGTTCTTC.

The rearrangement joins TRBV4-3 to TRBJ2-1; 9 bases are a match to TRBD2. Trimming at V came to 0 bases and at J to 4 bases, leaving 7 bases not matched to a gene. The germline CDR1 and CDR2 sequences are LGHNA and YSLEER. This CDR3 is built from 17 residues. The CDR3 is CASSQDFGTSRYNEQFF. CDR3 sequence (DNA): TGCGCCAGCAGCCAAGATTTTGGGACTAGCCGTTACAATGAGCAGTTCTTC.

This clone counts as medium-sized. This rearrangement joins TRBV5-8 to TRBJ2-7, with 7 bases aligning to TRBD1. The trim removed 9 bases at V and 6 bases at J, leaving 18 bases unmatched. This CDR3 comprises 15 residues. Germline assignment: CDR1 SGHTS and CDR2 YDEGEE. In DNA form, the CDR3 reads TGTGCCACCCTAACTACAGGGGTCAAATCTGGCGAGCAGTACTTC. It translates to CATLTTGVKSGEQYF.

This clone was detected only once. The chain recombines TRBV18 with TRBJ1-5, with D perhaps matching TRBD1 (5 bases). This CDR3 comprises 15 residues. Germline CDR1 is KGHSH and CDR2 is LQKENI. The V end was cut by 4 bases, the J end by 4 bases, with 14 bases between. The CDR3 bases are TGTGCCAGCTCACGGGACTCCCCCGGTAATCAGCCCCAGCATTTT. Protein sequence: CASSRDSPGNQPQHF. Variable domain in full (rest from reference TRBV18 and TRBJ1-5): NAGVMQNPRHLVRRRGQEARLRCSPMKGHSHVYWYRQLPEEGLKFMVYLQKENIIDESGMPKERFSAEFPKEGPSILRIQQVVRGDSAAYFCASSRDSPGNQPQHFGDGTRLSIL.

This chain connects TRBV18 to TRBJ1-1, with D possibly being TRBD1 (6 bases). Looked up from germline, CDR1 is KGHSH and CDR2 is LQKENI. Trimming left V 3 bases short and J 9 bases short, with 17 bases between. This CDR3 region has 14 residues. CDR3: CASSPRGTESKAFF. The CDR3 coding sequence is TGTGCCAGCTCACCGAGGGGGACCGAATCTAAAGCTTTCTTT.

The rearrangement uses TRBV30 and TRBJ2-3, with 7 bases matching TRBD2. The V and J ends lost 5 bases and 6 bases, in that order; junction bases with no gene match: 8. The CDR3 consists of 13 residues. From germline, CDR1 is GTSNPN and CDR2 SVGIG (reference sequence). CDR3 in DNA: TGTGCCTGGGGGCTAGCGGCCTGGGATACGCAGTATTTT. As protein: CAWGLAAWDTQYF.